This TCR beta chain is drawn from a study of blood T cells in healthy people across ages. Healthy Russian Caucasian donors spanned ages about 6 to 90 years. This clonotype was picked up many times. A second PCR of 7 to 11 cycles used a sample-barcoded 5' primer and a J-beta primer mix. From the 5' RACE reads, TCRdb called clonotypes with MiXCR, one entry per CDR3 protein. The table has about 720,000 distinct CDR3 sequences, over 20% seen once; the top ten hold around a fifth. CDR3 length equals 13 residues. The germline V and J ends were trimmed by 11 bases and 7 bases, with 17 bases remaining between them. CDR1 and CDR2 (germline): ENHRY, SYGVKD.

This clonotype was sampled from a man between 70 and 80 years old in good health. The sample consisted of blood. The chain employs TRBV10-3 and TRBJ2-2, with D possibly called TRBD1 or TRBD2 (5 bases each). The DNA for the CDR3 is TGTGCCTCGCGTTTGGGGGATATCGGGGAGCTGTTTTTT. The encoded protein is CASRLGDIGELFF.